Listed here are 23 T cell receptor beta chains from one sample, sequenced in a study of cytomegalovirus exposure and HLA in healthy donors (dated by TCRdb to 2016 to 2017). The library was prepared using the immunoSEQ multiplex PCR assay. For the multiplex PCR, a mixture combining 60 forward primers for TCR Vbeta segments and 13 reverse primers for TCR Jbeta segments was used. TCRdb carries this immuneACCESS record with in-frame sequences only. Its versions omit some clonotypes, under half of them owing to an unresolved V gene in the studies checked, with the rest unexplained. Recorded for this sample are around 170,000 clones; roughly 71% of them occurred a single time. The leading ten clones occupy about 1.6% of the sample. Sample: PBMCs. These receptors came from a girl between 5 and 17 years old in good health and CMV-seronegative.

This clone was recorded a few times. The identical CDR3 is also encoded by other nucleotide sequences in the sample. This sequence joins TRBV5-4 and TRBJ1-1; 9 positions match TRBD1. Germline loops: CDR1 SGHNT, CDR2 YYREEE (reference sequence). Trimming cost V 2 bases and J 2 bases; bases outside gene matches: 1. The CDR3 covers 14 residues. The CDR3 protein is CASSLQGANTEAFF. DNA for the CDR3: TGTGCCAGCAGCTTACAGGGGGCTAACACTGAAGCTTTCTTT.

The chain recombines TRBV7-8 with TRBJ2-4; 7 bases map to TRBD2. V gave up 1 base and J gave up 0 bases; unmatched junction bases: 6. CDR3 size: 17 residues. From germline, CDR1 is SGHVS and CDR2 FQNEAQ. CDR3 sequence reads: CASSLGRAGVAKNIQYF. CDR3 coding DNA: TGTGCCAGCAGCTTAGGGAGGGCGGGGGTAGCCAAAAACATTCAGTACTTC.

This clone has more than one count but fewer than ten. This sequence joins TRBV7-9 and TRBJ2-6; D is uncertain. CDR3 length: 15 residues. Trimming pared 5 bases from V and 0 bases from J, leaving 8 bases between. Looked up from germline, CDR1 is SEHNR and CDR2 is FQNEAQ (reference sequence). CDR3 in DNA: TGTGCCAGCAGCGCCGTTAGCTCTGGGGCCAACGTCCTGACTTTC. Its translation: CASSAVSSGANVLTF.

The CDR3 DNA reads TGTGCCAGCAGTGATAAAAGAGGGTTCGCACAGCCCCAGCATTTT. Translated, it gives CASSDKRGFAQPQHF. V and J are TRBV25-1 and TRBJ1-5; D remains ambiguous. The CDR3 is made up of 15 amino acids. CDR1 and CDR2 from the germline V gene are MGHDK and SYGVNS. The ends were cut back, 3 bases at V and 7 bases at J, with 16 bases in the middle.

The V call is TRBV6-5, the J call TRBJ1-6, with TRBD1 as a possible D gene (6 bases). The CDR3 length is 14 residues. The germline V gene has CDR1 MNHEY and CDR2 SVGAGI. The ends were cut back, 6 bases at V and 5 bases at J, with 11 bases in the middle. The CDR3 DNA follows: TGTGCCAGCAGCCCCGACAGGCATAATTCACCCCTCCACTTT. Translation gives CASSPDRHNSPLHF.

This clone has only a few counts. The chain has TRBV7-3 and TRBJ1-1, with 7 bases fitting TRBD1. Germline-derived CDR1 and CDR2 are SGHTA and FQGTGA. J gave up 5 bases and V 5 bases, and 5 bases lay outside the gene matches. CDR3 size: 13 residues. This CDR3 is CASSQTGETEAFF. The CDR3 DNA sequence: TGTGCCAGCAGCCAAACAGGGGAAACTGAAGCTTTCTTT.

The chain joins TRBV6-6 to TRBJ2-5; possible D gene TRBD2, 6 bases. The CDR3 runs 15 residues. Looked up from germline, CDR1 is MNHNY and CDR2 is SVGAGI (reference sequence). The V gene lost 6 bases and the J gene lost 0 bases, with 14 bases spanning the gap. The CDR3 nucleotides read TGTGCCAGCAGGGACCCAGGAGGGGACCAAGAGACCCAGTACTTC. It codes for CASRDPGGDQETQYF.

The chain couples TRBV7-8 to TRBJ2-7; D not resolved. Germline CDR1 is SGHVS and CDR2 is FQNEAQ. The CDR3 has 12 residues. V was trimmed by 0 bases and J by 5 bases, leaving 5 bases between them. CDR3 amino acids: CASSLAPDEQYF. DNA of the CDR3: TGTGCCAGCAGCTTAGCCCCAGACGAGCAGTACTTC.

This clone was seen just once. V usage is TRBV27 and J usage is TRBJ2-3; 7 nucleotides agree with TRBD2. CDR3 size: 14 residues. Germline values: CDR1 MNHEY, CDR2 SMNVEV (reference sequence). V shed 4 bases and J 4 bases; nucleotides not matched to a gene: 5. CDR3 sequence reads: CASSSRTSADTQYF. The CDR3 DNA follows: TGTGCCAGCAGTTCCCGGACTAGTGCAGATACGCAGTATTTT.

This clone was seen once. The chain employs TRBV27 and TRBJ2-2, with 7 bases lining up with TRBD1. Trimming took 3 bases from V and 1 from J; bases not matched to a gene: 2. Germline V gives CDR1 MNHEY, CDR2 SMNVEV (reference sequence). The CDR3 is made up of 15 amino acids. The DNA for the CDR3 is TGTGCCAGCAGTTTTAACAGGGGGAACACCGGGGAGCTGTTTTTT. This gives the protein CASSFNRGNTGELFF.

This clone appeared a single time. The rearrangement links TRBV7-8 to TRBJ2-5; 10 bases align to TRBD2. The CDR3 consists of 16 residues. The V segment lost 1 base and the J segment 5 bases; nucleotides outside the gene matches: 7. Germline V gene lookup returns CDR1 SGHVS and CDR2 FQNEAQ. The CDR3 DNA is TGTGCCAGCAGCTTAGGTTATAGCGGGGGGAAGGAGACCCAGTACTTC. Translation: CASSLGYSGGKETQYF.

This clone was found a few times. The chain employs TRBV7-2 and TRBJ1-4; D might be TRBD1 (6 bases). Germline-derived CDR1 and CDR2 are SGHTA and FQGNSA. This CDR3 has 13 amino acids. Trimming stripped 3 bases from V and 10 bases from J, with 12 bases between. The CDR3 DNA sequence: TGTGCCAGCAGCTTGGAGGCCAGGGGAAAACTGTTTTTT. Translated: CASSLEARGKLFF.

There are a few counts of this clone. This chain joins TRBV6-1 and TRBJ1-5; tentative D call: TRBD1 (6 bases). CDR3 size: 15 residues. Germline CDR1 and CDR2: MNHNS and SASEGT. V dropped 7 bases and J dropped 1 base, with 14 bases sitting between them. CDR3 DNA sequence: TGTGCCAGCACTAGTTTACAGGGAAGCAATCAGCCCCAGCATTTT. Translated: CASTSLQGSNQPQHF.

This clone has a single count. The same CDR3 also results from other DNA sequences found in this sample. The genes are TRBV5-1 and TRBJ2-2, with 15 bases identical to TRBD2. The CDR3 totals 16 residues. The germline V gene encodes CDR1 SGHRS and CDR2 YFSETQ. V lost 4 bases to trimming and J lost 6 bases; unmatched junction nucleotides: 4. DNA for the CDR3: TGCGCCAGCAGCGGGGGACTAGCGGGGGGACCCGGGGAGCTGTTTTTT. Its translation is CASSGGLAGGPGELFF.

The rearrangement joins TRBV18 to TRBJ1-1, with a tentative D call TRBD1 (6 bases). CDR3 length: 12 amino acids. Trimming removed 4 bases from V and 3 bases from J, with 6 bases in between. The germline V gene encodes CDR1 KGHSH and CDR2 LQKENI. The CDR3 nucleotides are TGTGCCAGCTCACGACAGGACACTGAAGCTTTCTTT. This translates into CASSRQDTEAFF.

This clone came up a few times. This sample also contains other DNA sequences that code for the same CDR3. This chain joins TRBV6-6 and TRBJ1-5; weak D call: TRBD1 (5 bases). Deletions cut 7 bases from V and 8 bases from J, with 18 bases between. The CDR3 has 14 residues. CDR1 and CDR2 from the germline V gene are MNHNY and SVGAGI (reference sequence). The CDR3 here is CASTLTGALEPQHF. The CDR3 DNA sequence: TGTGCCAGCACCCTGACTGGGGCCCTTGAGCCCCAGCATTTT.

The J gene is TRBJ1-4, the V gene TRBV6-6; D is perhaps TRBD1 (6 bases). Per germline, CDR1 MNHNY and CDR2 SVGAGI (reference sequence). V was clipped by 5 bases and J by 8 bases, with 18 bases between them. CDR3 size: 15 residues. The CDR3 DNA sequence: TGTGCCAGCAGTCCGTGGGTCCACCAGGGGGAAAAACTGTTTTTT. Its protein is CASSPWVHQGEKLFF.

V and J are TRBV10-3 and TRBJ1-4; D is unclear. The V and J ends lost 2 bases and 4 bases respectively, with 8 bases between them. The CDR3 sequence is 14 residues long. Germline-derived CDR1 and CDR2 are ENHRY and SYGVKD. This chain's CDR3 is CAISERGSNEKLFF. Here the CDR3 DNA reads TGTGCCATCAGTGAGCGGGGTAGTAATGAAAAACTGTTTTTT.

This clone was counted only a few times. The chain uses TRBV5-1 and TRBJ2-5, with 10 bases aligning to TRBD2. CDR1 and CDR2 from the germline V gene are SGHRS and YFSETQ. V shed 4 bases, J shed 4 bases, and the junction held 7 bases outside the gene matches. The CDR3 has 15 residues. CDR3 region: CASSRTSGDGETQYF. In DNA form, the CDR3 reads TGCGCCAGCAGCCGTACTAGCGGGGACGGAGAGACCCAGTACTTC.

The CDR3 DNA follows: TGTGCCAGTAGTATTCCTGCGGGAAGATACAATGAGCAGTTCTTC. Protein sequence: CASSIPAGRYNEQFF. The chain uses TRBV19 and TRBJ2-1, with D perhaps TRBD2 (6 bases). Germline lookup yields CDR1 LNHDA and CDR2 SQIVND (reference sequence). The CDR3 loop spans 15 amino acids. V was clipped by 3 bases and J by 4 bases, with 13 bases between them.

This clone was seen once. The chain links TRBV7-3 to TRBJ2-1; weak D call: TRBD1 (6 bases). CDR1 is SGHTA and CDR2 is FQGTGA in the germline V gene. With 5 bases removed from V and 9 bases from J, the gap between germline ends came to 20 bases. This CDR3 is 15 amino acids long. The CDR3 region is CASSAWPGQLAEQFF. CDR3 in DNA: TGTGCCAGCAGCGCATGGCCGGGACAATTAGCTGAGCAGTTCTTC.

This chain connects TRBV5-1 to TRBJ2-3; TRBD1 aligns across 9 bases. This CDR3 contains 14 residues. V was pared by 3 bases and J by 3 bases, with 2 bases of the junction left unmatched. CDR1 is SGHRS and CDR2 is YFSETQ in the germline V gene. For the CDR3, the DNA is TGCGCCAGCAGCTCCGGGACAGGGACAGATACGCAGTATTTT. It codes for CASSSGTGTDTQYF.

V usage is TRBV5-1 and J usage is TRBJ2-7; 9 bases map to TRBD2. This CDR3 has 17 residues. The germline gives CDR1 SGHRS, CDR2 YFSETQ. With V trimmed by 7 bases and J by 5 bases, 19 bases remained unmatched. The CDR3 DNA is TGCGCCAGCGGCCCCGGCGGGGGGGGCCTCGGGGGCGACGAGCAGTACTTC. Its protein product is CASGPGGGGLGGDEQYF.